These 25 T cell receptor beta chains were sequenced from one sample in a study of response to subunit inactivated influenza vaccine. TCRdb passed the RT-PCR reads through MiXCR, listing each CDR3 protein once. The table shows just under 250,000 distinct CDR3 sequences, with 12% occurring only once. The sequenced sample was non-naive T cells sorted from PBMCs, obtained approximately 15 days before vaccination. These receptors originate from a man between 45 and 60 years old who received an inactivated influenza vaccine.

CDR3 sequence: CASSFYQGDQPQHF. The CDR3 DNA sequence: TGTGCCAGCAGCTTCTACCAGGGAGATCAGCCCCAGCATTTT. The chain employs TRBV7-2 and TRBJ1-5; tentative D call: TRBD1 (5 bases). The CDR3 runs to 14 residues. The germline V gene encodes CDR1 SGHTA and CDR2 FQGNSA. V shed 3 bases and J shed 5 bases, with 11 bases lying between them. The full variable domain, its missing parts supplied by reference TRBV7-2 and TRBJ1-5, is GAGVSQSPSNKVTEKGKDVELRCDPISGHTALYWYRQSLGQGLEFLIYFQGNSAPDKSGLPSDRFSAERTGGSVSTLTIQRTQQEDSAVYLCASSFYQGDQPQHFGDGTRLSIL.

V is TRBV12-3 or TRBV12-4 and J is TRBJ1-3, with TRBD1 as a possible D gene (5 bases). V was trimmed by 6 bases and J by 7 bases, leaving 13 bases between them. The CDR3 loop spans 13 amino acids. The CDR3 spells CASSPSGLNTIYF. The CDR3 bases are TGTGCCAGCAGCCCCTCAGGGTTGAACACCATATATTTT.

The chain recombines TRBV2 with TRBJ2-1; TRBD2 matches 10 bases. The CDR3 contains 13 residues. CDR1 and CDR2 (germline): SNHLY, FYNNEI. The V and J ends lost 5 bases and 8 bases, in that order; junction bases with no gene match: 3. CDR3 amino acids: CASSSGGAYEQFF. The CDR3, as DNA: TGTGCCAGCAGTAGCGGGGGGGCCTATGAGCAGTTCTTC.

This clonotype was seen a few times. The chain carries TRBV5-1 and TRBJ1-1; a possible D gene is TRBD1 (5 bases). CDR1 is SGHRS and CDR2 is YFSETQ in the germline V gene. V was pared by 2 bases and J by 4 bases, with 12 bases between. The CDR3 sequence is 14 residues long. The CDR3: CASSFEGRGTEAFF. The CDR3 DNA reads TGCGCCAGCAGCTTTGAGGGGAGGGGCACTGAAGCTTTCTTT.

This clonotype occurred a few times. This rearrangement joins TRBV5-1 to TRBJ2-5; D gene uncertain. Trimming stripped 4 bases from V and 4 bases from J, with 11 bases between. The CDR3 is 13 residues long. The germline V gene has CDR1 SGHRS and CDR2 YFSETQ. CDR3 bases: TGCGCCAGCAGCCCGGGTCACGTAGAGACCCAGTACTTC. Its protein product is CASSPGHVETQYF.

This clonotype was detected only a few times. V gene TRBV10-3 combines with J gene TRBJ2-2, with D perhaps matching TRBD1 or TRBD2 (5 bases each). This CDR3 spans 12 amino acids. Germline V gene lookup returns CDR1 ENHRY and CDR2 SYGVKD. V was shortened by 4 bases and J by 6 bases, with 6 bases between the two germline ends. DNA for the CDR3: TGTGCCATCAGTGCGGGGCCCGGGGAGCTGTTTTTT. It codes for CAISAGPGELFF.

At least ten counts were recorded for this clonotype. This chain uses TRBV7-8 with TRBJ2-3; possible D gene TRBD2, 5 bases. The CDR3 extends over 15 amino acids. V was clipped by 5 bases and J by 6 bases, with 18 bases between them. CDR1 is SGHVS, CDR2 FQNEAQ, per germline. CDR3 sequence reads: CASSPIGGLSDTQYF. CDR3 DNA: TGTGCCAGCAGCCCGATTGGAGGCTTATCCGATACGCAGTATTTT.

This clonotype has a count of ten or more. The CDR3 DNA is TGTGCCAGTAGGGCTAACTCTGGGGCCAACGTCCTGACTTTC. The encoded protein is CASRANSGANVLTF. The chain recombines TRBV19 with TRBJ2-6; D gene ambiguous. V was cut by 6 bases and J by 0 bases, with 6 bases left in between. The CDR3 length is 14 residues. Germline loops: CDR1 LNHDA, CDR2 SQIVND (reference sequence).

In this sample, this clonotype turned up many times. The chain combines TRBV6-1 with TRBJ2-7; maybe TRBD2 (5 bases). V dropped 6 bases and J dropped 0 bases, with 12 bases sitting between them. This CDR3 region has 14 residues. Germline CDR1 is MNHNS and CDR2 is SASEGT. CDR3 sequence reads: CASRRATSSYEQYF. CDR3 in DNA: TGTGCCAGCAGGAGGGCGACGAGCTCCTACGAGCAGTACTTC.

In its sample, this clonotype was seen many times. This chain links TRBV5-1 with TRBJ2-7; D gene ambiguous. CDR1 and CDR2 from the germline V gene are SGHRS and YFSETQ. There are 13 residues in the CDR3. The V end lost 2 bases, the J end lost 1 base, and 7 bases lay between the germline ends. The CDR3 region is CASSFGVSYEQYF. The CDR3 DNA follows: TGCGCCAGCAGCTTCGGTGTTTCCTACGAGCAGTACTTC.

Ten or more counts support this clonotype. The V call is TRBV20-1, the J call TRBJ2-1, with 11 bases aligning to TRBD2. Germline-derived CDR1 and CDR2 are DFQATT and SNEGSKA (reference sequence). Trimming cost V 7 bases and J 2 bases; bases outside gene matches: 4. The CDR3 consists of 14 residues. CDR3 sequence: CSVQTSGTYNEQFF. The CDR3 nucleotides read TGCAGTGTCCAGACTAGCGGGACCTACAATGAGCAGTTCTTC.

This clonotype has more than one count but fewer than ten. V usage is TRBV4-1 and J usage is TRBJ2-1; D remains unclear. The CDR3 extends over 12 amino acids. The V gene's germline CDR1 is MGHRA and CDR2 YSYEKL. The V end was cut by 0 bases, the J end by 6 bases, with 3 bases between. The CDR3 region has the DNA TGCGCCAGCAGCCAAGAGAGCAATGAGCAGTTCTTC. It specifies CASSQESNEQFF.

This clonotype occurred a few times. V and J are TRBV20-1 and TRBJ2-1; tentatively, D is TRBD2 (5 bases). This CDR3 region has 16 residues. The V and J ends lost 5 bases and 5 bases respectively, with 22 bases between them. Germline assignment: CDR1 DFQATT and CDR2 SNEGSKA (reference sequence). For the CDR3, the DNA is TGCAGTGCTCCCCCCCCCCTAGCCCACCGCGACAATGAGCAGTTCTTC. Translated: CSAPPPLAHRDNEQFF.

V and J are TRBV15 and TRBJ2-5, with D unresolved. CDR3 size: 16 residues. Germline CDR1 is LNHNV and CDR2 is YYDKDF (reference sequence). The V end lost 1 base, the J end lost 2 bases, and 14 bases lay between the germline ends. CDR3 sequence (DNA): TGTGCCACCAGCAGAGGCCTACTCACCAATCAAGAGACCCAGTACTTC. This codes for CATSRGLLTNQETQYF. The entire variable domain, with the rest obtained from reference TRBV15 and TRBJ2-5, is as follows: DAMVIQNPRYQVTQFGKPVTLSCSQTLNHNVMYWYQQKSSQAPKLLFHYYDKDFNNEADTPDNFQSRRPNTSFCFLDIRSPGLGDTAMYLCATSRGLLTNQETQYFGPGTRLLVL.

This clonotype was picked up many times. The rearrangement uses TRBV7-2 and TRBJ2-7; 11 positions agree with TRBD1. This CDR3 contains 14 residues. Germline CDR1 and CDR2: SGHTA and FQGNSA. The junction had 4 bases not matched to a gene; V was cut back by 5 bases and J by 4 bases. DNA for the CDR3: TGTGCCAGCAGCCCCGGGACAGGGGGTTACGAGCAGTACTTC. The encoded protein is CASSPGTGGYEQYF.

This clonotype turned up a few times. This rearrangement joins TRBV12-3 or TRBV12-4 to TRBJ1-2; perhaps TRBD1 as D (6 bases). CDR3 length: 12 amino acids. Trimming removed 3 bases from V and 7 bases from J, with 9 bases in between. Written as DNA, the CDR3 is TGTGCCAGCAGTTTCCCAGGGGCTGGCTACACCTTC. Translated: CASSFPGAGYTF.

The V gene is TRBV6-1, the J gene TRBJ2-5; no reliable D call. Germline CDR1 and CDR2: MNHNS and SASEGT. The CDR3 length is 14 residues. The germline V and J ends were trimmed by 5 bases and 2 bases, with 12 bases remaining between them. Here the CDR3 reads CASSPTRRQETQYF. Here the CDR3 DNA reads TGTGCCAGCAGTCCGACTCGGCGTCAAGAGACCCAGTACTTC.

V is TRBV29-1 and J is TRBJ1-2; D is perhaps TRBD1 (6 bases). The CDR3 totals 14 residues. V was pared by 5 bases and J by 4 bases, with 17 bases between. CDR1 is SQVTM and CDR2 is ANQGSEA in the germline V gene. CDR3 in amino acids: CSVRLGAGFYGYTF. The CDR3, as DNA: TGCAGCGTTCGTTTGGGGGCGGGGTTCTATGGCTACACCTTC.

The sample holds many counts of this clonotype. This chain joins TRBV7-2 and TRBJ2-2, with 7 bases fitting TRBD1. CDR1 is SGHTA, CDR2 FQGNSA, per germline. The V and J ends lost 5 bases and 6 bases, in that order; junction bases with no gene match: 6. This CDR3 has 14 residues. As DNA, the CDR3 is TGTGCCAGCAGCCCAAACACAGGGGCCGGGGAGCTGTTTTTT. Its translation is CASSPNTGAGELFF. Based on the CDR3 plus reference TRBV7-2 and TRBJ2-2, the full variable domain is GAGVSQSPSNKVTEKGKDVELRCDPISGHTALYWYRQSLGQGLEFLIYFQGNSAPDKSGLPSDRFSAERTGGSVSTLTIQRTQQEDSAVYLCASSPNTGAGELFFGEGSRLTVL.

As concerns this clonotype: A much larger clone is a single base away; this may be a read error. The CDR3 end shows no conserved phenylalanine or tryptophan, and so a read error is likely. The V gene is TRBV29-1, the J gene TRBJ2-5, with 7 bases identical to TRBD1. The length of the CDR3 is 12 residues. V gave up 7 bases and J gave up 9 bases; unmatched junction bases: 11. CDR1 is SQVTM, CDR2 ANQGSEA, per germline. The CDR3 DNA reads TGCAGCGCCGGGACAGCCAAAGGGGCCCAGTACCTC. This encodes CSAGTAKGAQYL.

The rearrangement uses TRBV11-2 and TRBJ2-1, with TRBD2 matching 13 bases. V was pared by 4 bases and J by 10 bases, with 10 bases of the junction left unmatched. This CDR3 is 16 amino acids long. Germline CDR1 is SGHAT and CDR2 is FQNNGV. For the CDR3, the DNA is TGTGCCAGCAGCTCAGGGGGGACTAGCGGGATGGGAGAGCAGTTCTTC. It encodes CASSSGGTSGMGEQFF.

The chain carries TRBV7-9 and TRBJ2-5; possibly TRBD1 or TRBD2 for D (5 bases each). Per germline, CDR1 SEHNR and CDR2 FQNEAQ (reference sequence). The CDR3 spans 13 residues. V lost 8 bases to trimming and J lost 5 bases, with 15 bases between them. The CDR3 sequence: CASRGTWGETQYF. CDR3 in DNA: TGTGCCAGCCGGGGCACTTGGGGGGAGACCCAGTACTTC.

The table lists this clonotype with many counts. V is TRBV2 and J is TRBJ2-2; possible D gene TRBD2, 6 bases. Germline V lookup: CDR1 SNHLY, CDR2 FYNNEI. This CDR3 is built from 15 residues. V lost 1 base to trimming and J lost 6 bases, with 12 bases between them. The CDR3 nucleotides are TGTGCCAGCAGTGAAGGGAGCGGGCCCGCCGGGGAGCTGTTTTTT. This gives the protein CASSEGSGPAGELFF.

This clonotype was seen a handful of times. This chain links TRBV27 with TRBJ1-1; D is perhaps TRBD1 (6 bases). V was clipped by 5 bases and J by 6 bases, with 16 bases between them. Germline V gives CDR1 MNHEY, CDR2 SMNVEV (reference sequence). The CDR3 length is 14 residues. The CDR3 coding sequence is TGTGCCAGCAGTGTACTACAGGGTAGCCCTGAAGCTTTCTTT. It codes for CASSVLQGSPEAFF.

The chain combines TRBV20-1 with TRBJ1-4, with TRBD1 matching 7 bases. Germline CDR1 is DFQATT and CDR2 is SNEGSKA (reference sequence). The CDR3 is 16 residues long. The trim removed 3 bases at V and 2 bases at J, leaving 9 bases unmatched. CDR3 DNA sequence: TGCAGTGCTAGGACACAGGGGAAGGGGACTAATGAAAAACTGTTTTTT. Its protein is CSARTQGKGTNEKLFF.